This T cell receptor beta chain was sequenced during a study of blood T cells in healthy people across ages. Overall study: The capture of about one barcoded beta molecule per two T cells was achieved by template switching. Broader study findings: Unsorted PBMCs prevented conclusive naive versus antigen-experienced comparison.

For this clonotype: Antigen: not known.

Through a sample-barcoded 5' primer and a J-beta primer mix, a second PCR was run for about 7 to 12 cycles. TCRdb re-called the 5' RACE reads with MiXCR, one entry per CDR3 protein. The sample lists hundreds of thousands of distinct CDR3 sequences, around 43% seen once, with about 19% in the top ten. Germline CDR1 is KGHDR and CDR2 is SFDVKD. The CDR3 is 13 residues long. V gave up 4 bases and J gave up 6 bases, with 9 bases separating them. Every sample gave at least 5 micrograms of total RNA when it was extracted. The V gene is TRBV24-1, the J gene TRBJ2-1; no clear D. Sequencing was done on a sample of blood. This receptor was taken from a man aged 55 to 69 in good health. The CDR3 DNA sequence: TGTGCCACCAGTGACCCCGTCAGCAATGAGCAGTTCTTC. As protein: CATSDPVSNEQFF.